Each of the 10 T cell receptor beta chains below was sequenced from the same sample in a study of T-cell reconstitution after alpha-beta-depleted transplantation in children. A library of TCRbeta sequences, prepared with unique molecular identifiers, was generated. TCRdb reprocessed the PCR reads via MiXCR and lists one record per CDR3 protein. The sample carries about 200,000 distinct CDR3 sequences, roughly 15% recorded once. The sequences come from PBMCs from the stem cell graft donor, collected from the stem cell graft. Receptors originate from a human donor who donated a stem cell graft to a child with acute lymphoblastic leukemia.

This clonotype showed up many times. V gene TRBV7-9 combines with J gene TRBJ1-1; 9 nucleotides agree with TRBD1. V dropped 5 bases and J dropped 4; count of bases not matched to a gene: 5. The germline CDR1 and CDR2 sequences are SEHNR and FQNEAQ (reference sequence). The CDR3 has 14 residues. In nucleotides, the CDR3 is TGTGCCAGCAGCCGGACAGGGGAAGGCACTGAAGCTTTCTTT. Translated, it gives CASSRTGEGTEAFF.

This clonotype was observed at least ten times. CDR3 coding DNA: TGCAGTGCTAGAGGGGGGAGCGGGAGGGGACCGTCCTACAATGAGCAGTTCTTC. This translates into CSARGGSGRGPSYNEQFF. The V call is TRBV20-1, the J call TRBJ2-1; 10 bases line up with TRBD2. V lost 1 base and J lost 1; bases outside the gene matches: 10. The CDR3 runs to 18 residues. Germline V gives CDR1 DFQATT, CDR2 SNEGSKA (reference sequence).

The chain carries TRBV11-2 and TRBJ2-1, with D unresolved. The CDR3 is 11 residues long. V lost 5 bases to trimming and J lost 8 bases, with 7 bases between them. Germline values: CDR1 SGHAT, CDR2 FQNNGV. CDR3 in amino acids: CASSPVDEQFF. CDR3 bases: TGTGCCAGCAGCCCCGTCGATGAGCAGTTCTTC. Looking up the rest from reference TRBV11-2 and TRBJ2-1 gives the full variable domain: EAGVAQSPRYKIIEKRQSVAFWCNPISGHATLYWYQQILGQGPKLLIQFQNNGVVDDSQLPKDRFSAERLKGVDSTLKIQPAKLEDSAVYLCASSPVDEQFFGPGTRLTVL.

This clonotype has just a few counts. The V gene is TRBV6-1, the J gene TRBJ2-3, with D perhaps TRBD1 or TRBD2 (5 bases each). Between the trimmed V and J ends, which lost 5 bases and 5 bases, there was a span of 14 bases. The CDR3 is 14 residues long. Germline CDR1 MNHNS, CDR2 SASEGT. The DNA for the CDR3 is TGTGCCAGCAGTCGGGGCCCGACGCAAGATACGCAGTATTTT. As protein: CASSRGPTQDTQYF.

The chain employs TRBV20-1 and TRBJ2-2, with D maybe TRBD1 (6 bases). Germline V CDR1 and CDR2: DFQATT, SNEGSKA (reference sequence). Trimming took off 2 bases at V and 6 bases at J, with 13 bases between the two ends. The CDR3 sequence is 14 residues long. CDR3 nucleotides: TGCAGTGCTAGACCAAACGGACAGTCCGGGGAGCTGTTTTTT. It yields the protein CSARPNGQSGELFF.

This clonotype showed up many times. The rearrangement joins TRBV5-8 to TRBJ1-6; 8 nucleotides line up with TRBD1. The V gene end was trimmed by 0 bases and the J gene end by 7 bases; junction bases not matched to a gene: 0. Per the germline V gene, CDR1 is SGHTS and CDR2 is YDEGEE. The CDR3 is 14 residues long. CDR3 in DNA: TGTGCCAGCAGCTTGGGACAGGGGAATTCACCCCTCCACTTT. It is translated as CASSLGQGNSPLHF. Drawing the rest from reference TRBV5-8 and TRBJ1-6, the complete variable domain is EAGVTQSPTHLIKTRGQQATLRCSPISGHTSVYWYQQALGLGLQFLLWYDEGEERNRGNFPPRFSGRQFPNYSSELNVNALELEDSALYLCASSLGQGNSPLHFGNGTRLTVT.

This clonotype has a count of ten or more. The rearrangement joins TRBV5-1 to TRBJ1-2; D is possibly TRBD1 (5 bases). From germline, CDR1 is SGHRS and CDR2 YFSETQ. The ends were cut back, 2 bases at V and 0 bases at J, with 17 bases in the middle. The CDR3 runs 17 residues. CDR3 DNA: TGCGCCAGCAGCTTTCGCAGGGCAGCGGCCTCTAACTATGGCTACACCTTC. Protein sequence: CASSFRRAAASNYGYTF.

This clonotype was found many times. The chain couples TRBV5-1 to TRBJ2-7; tentative D call: TRBD1 (6 bases). Germline V gene lookup returns CDR1 SGHRS and CDR2 YFSETQ. V lost 5 bases to trimming and J lost 2 bases, with 20 bases between them. CDR3 length equals 16 residues. The CDR3 sequence: CASSTILRGSPYEQYF. The CDR3 nucleotides read TGCGCCAGCAGTACCATATTGAGGGGGAGCCCCTACGAGCAGTACTTC.

V gene TRBV27 combines with J gene TRBJ1-1; D is unresolved. The V gene's germline CDR1 is MNHEY and CDR2 SMNVEV (reference sequence). CDR3 size: 15 residues. The V end was cut by 4 bases, the J end by 10 bases, with 22 bases between. CDR3 sequence: CASSYYPRTPERAFF. As DNA, the CDR3 is TGTGCCAGCAGTTATTACCCTCGAACGCCCGAGAGAGCTTTCTTT.

This clonotype showed up many times. This chain connects TRBV12-3 or TRBV12-4 to TRBJ2-1; a possible D gene is TRBD2 (5 bases). CDR3 length equals 16 residues. Trimming left V 1 base short and J 4 bases short, with 14 bases between. The CDR3: CASSLVGLAAYNEQFF. The CDR3 DNA reads as TGTGCCAGCAGTTTAGTCGGGCTAGCAGCTTACAATGAGCAGTTCTTC.